The rows below give T cell receptor beta chains drawn from one sample of a study of response to subunit inactivated influenza vaccine. In TCRdb, the RT-PCR reads were re-called with MiXCR into one record per CDR3 protein. Among about 520,000 distinct CDR3 sequences listed, 7.2% were seen once. The sequences come from PBMCs from blood, collected less than 25 months after vaccination. The receptors here all came from a man aged 50-75 years who received an inactivated influenza vaccine. Each CDR3 is given with its conserved first and last residue. Some rows mark clone size as missing; the rest say once, few, many or name a class of expanded clone.

cdr3_length	v_call	clone_size	j_call	cdr3_aa
14	TRBV11-2	.	TRBJ2-5	CASSRGAVKETQYF
12	TRBV30	few	TRBJ2-3	CAWTGGTDTQYF
14	TRBV24-1	few	TRBJ2-7	CATSETGASYEQYF
15	TRBV4-3	.	TRBJ1-5	CASSQTVWSNQPQHF
16	TRBV4-3	few	TRBJ1-2	CASSQVGQALLYGYTF
16	TRBV20-1	.	TRBJ2-2	CSAPDRGRSNTGELFF
18	TRBV6-5	.	TRBJ1-6	CASSYSKRRGSYNSPLHF
16	TRBV7-9	many	TRBJ2-2	CASSQAREGNTGELFF
12	TRBV7-9	few	TRBJ1-1	CASSSTSTEAFF
14	TRBV5-1	.	TRBJ1-6	CASSLLRGYSPLHF
14	TRBV3-1	many	TRBJ1-2	CASSQGSRDYGYTF
13	TRBV7-2	many	TRBJ1-2	CASGATGNYGYTF
14	TRBV7-9	few	TRBJ1-1	CASSTDRGGVEAFF
16	TRBV4-2	.	TRBJ2-3	CASSQEGSGGPDTQYF
14	TRBV4-3	few	TRBJ2-3	CASSSGLHTDTQYF
15	TRBV30	.	TRBJ2-1	CAWKPGLAVLNEQFF
14	TRBV20-1	.	TRBJ2-1	CSVHTPDRANEQFF
13	TRBV6-1	.	TRBJ2-7	CASRLPREYEQYF
17	TRBV29-1	few	TRBJ2-3	CSVLGQGRAGRTDTQYF
13	TRBV10-3	few	TRBJ2-5	CAIRDAGQETQYF
15	TRBV14	.	TRBJ2-3	CASSQARTTGDTRYF
15	TRBV27	.	TRBJ2-1	CASSRDSILSYEQFF
14	TRBV5-1	few	TRBJ1-4	CASSLWQGGEKLFF
15	TRBV6-1	.	TRBJ2-1	CASSGYLSSYNEQFF
19	TRBV28	few	TRBJ1-2	CASSQFLDREGIPDNGYTF
14	TRBV20-1	few	TRBJ2-2	CSARDLRNTGELFF
14	TRBV7-9	.	TRBJ1-5	CASSETGVVQPQHF
16	TRBV20-1	many	TRBJ2-7	CSASYFMVSGLDEQYF
15	TRBV4-3	.	TRBJ2-7	CASSQERASWNEQYF
14	TRBV7-8	.	TRBJ1-5	CASSRIWGNQPQHF
14	TRBV24-1	.	TRBJ2-3	CATSDSRSADTQYF
15	TRBV5-1	.	TRBJ2-7	CASSLAEGPTYEQYF
15	TRBV29-1	many	TRBJ2-3	CSVEDRFSGTDTQYF
17	TRBV5-1	few	TRBJ2-3	CASSYVGGHTDRDTQYF
14	TRBV7-2	.	TRBJ1-5	CASSLELGNQPQHF
14	TRBV20-1	.	TRBJ2-5	CSSPGQGAGETQYF
16	TRBV5-4	few	TRBJ2-3	CASSSTTSSDADTQYF
17	TRBV19	.	TRBJ1-5	CASSIGRGVAFGEPQHF
13	TRBV5-1	few	TRBJ1-2	CASSSRVDDGYTF
12	TRBV28	.	TRBJ1-1	CASSLVKGEAFF
14	TRBV7-9	.	TRBJ1-1	CASSLGYDGSKAFF
15	TRBV12-3/TRBV12-4	many	TRBJ1-2	CASSLARQGNYGYTF